These 8 T cell receptor beta chains came from one sample sequenced in a study of blood T cell repertoires in COVID-19. Sequencing used immunoSEQ multiplex PCR; TCRdb keeps in-frame clones, though not all of them. The table includes 310,000 or so clones, roughly 90% detected once. The sample taken for sequencing was peripheral blood. The receptors come from a woman in her twenties or thirties with COVID-19, enrolled during active disease.

Only one count was recorded for this clone. The chain combines TRBV4-1 with TRBJ1-5; TRBD1 might be the D (6 bases). The V and J ends lost 7 bases and 3 bases respectively, with 19 bases between them. The CDR3 runs 16 residues. In germline, CDR1 is MGHRA, CDR2 YSYEKL. The CDR3 sequence is CASTRQAGYNNQPQHF. Here the CDR3 DNA reads TGCGCCAGCACCCGACAGGCGGGTTATAACAATCAGCCCCAGCATTTT.

This chain connects TRBV4-1 to TRBJ1-2; D is unresolved. CDR1 is MGHRA, CDR2 YSYEKL, per germline. Trimming removed 0 bases at V and 4 bases at J, with 12 bases between. The CDR3 is 15 residues long. CDR3 loop: CASSQDIIARYGYTF. In DNA, the CDR3 is TGCGCCAGCAGCCAAGATATCATAGCCCGCTATGGCTACACCTTC.

The J gene is TRBJ1-5, the V gene TRBV5-8, with D hard to call. Germline assignment: CDR1 SGHTS and CDR2 YDEGEE. This CDR3 region has 15 residues. The V end lost 4 bases, the J end lost 3 bases, and 14 bases lay between the germline ends. As DNA, the CDR3 is TGTGCCAGCAGCCCGGACGGCGGGGACAATCAGCCCCAGCATTTT. This translates into CASSPDGGDNQPQHF.

This clone was observed a single time. The chain links TRBV2 to TRBJ1-4; D perhaps matches TRBD1 (5 bases). Germline CDR1 SNHLY, CDR2 FYNNEI. Trimming removed 7 bases at V and 8 bases at J, with 11 bases between. The CDR3 consists of 12 residues. The CDR3 DNA is TGTGCCAGCACCGCGGGGGGGGAAAAACTGTTTTTT. This translates into CASTAGGEKLFF.

The J gene is TRBJ2-5, the V gene TRBV2; possible D gene TRBD2, 7 bases. The CDR3 is made up of 15 amino acids. Germline-derived CDR1 and CDR2 are SNHLY and FYNNEI. Between the trimmed V and J ends, which lost 0 bases and 2 bases, there was a span of 10 bases. The CDR3 DNA reads TGTGCCAGCAGTGAAGCGGGGAGGGGGCAAGAGACCCAGTACTTC. This gives the protein CASSEAGRGQETQYF. The full variable domain, its missing parts supplied by reference TRBV2 and TRBJ2-5, is EPEVTQTPSHQVTQMGQEVILRCVPISNHLYFYWYRQILGQKVEFLVSFYNNEISEKSEIFDDQFSVERPDGSNFTLKIRSTKLEDSAMYFCASSEAGRGQETQYFGPGTRLLVL.

The chain combines TRBV5-4 with TRBJ1-1; D perhaps matches TRBD1 (6 bases). The germline V and J ends were trimmed by 0 bases and 5 bases, with 14 bases remaining between them. CDR3 length: 15 residues. CDR1 SGHNT and CDR2 YYREEE come from the germline V gene (reference sequence). The CDR3 nucleotides read TGTGCCAGCAGCTTGGGGGGGCCGGTGAGGACTGAAGCTTTCTTT. The encoded protein is CASSLGGPVRTEAFF.

The rearrangement joins TRBV2 to TRBJ1-4; TRBD1 might be the D (5 bases). The CDR3 contains 12 residues. Trimming pared 8 bases from V and 8 bases from J, leaving 12 bases between. Germline CDR1 SNHLY, CDR2 FYNNEI. CDR3 loop: CASSDSAEKLFF. DNA for the CDR3: TGTGCCAGCTCAGACAGCGCGGAAAAACTGTTTTTT.

This sequence joins TRBV28 and TRBJ2-7, with 9 bases that match TRBD2. Germline values: CDR1 MDHEN, CDR2 SYDVKM. The J segment lost 6 bases and the V segment lost 6 bases, leaving 12 bases of the junction unmatched. CDR3 length: 15 amino acids. The DNA of the CDR3 is TGTGCCAGCAGCTCCGATTCTAGCGGGATGGGCGAGCAGTACTTC. Its protein is CASSSDSSGMGEQYF.